Below are 13 T cell receptor beta chains sequenced from a single sample in a study of T cells after yellow fever vaccination. Using its own MiXCR run on the 5' RACE reads, TCRdb lists one record per CDR3 protein. Of hundreds of thousands of distinct CDR3 sequences listed, roughly 4.8% are singletons. The specimen comprised CD4+ T cells sorted from PBMCs, sampled on the day of the yellow fever booster vaccination. The receptors were gathered from a man aged 18 to 29 who received the YFV17D yellow fever vaccine.

Remarks on this clonotype: A read error may produce the germline difference seen at one junction end. The genes are TRBV5-1 and TRBJ2-3; D is uncertain. The CDR3 has 16 residues. Per the germline V gene, CDR1 is SGHRS and CDR2 is YFSETQ. The CDR3 protein is CASSLALNSLADTKYF. The CDR3 DNA reads TGCGCCAGCAGCTTGGCCCTGAACAGCTTGGCAGATACGAAGTATTTT.

This clonotype showed up just a few times. The chain has TRBV7-2 and TRBJ1-1; the match to TRBD1 covers 8 bases. The V segment lost 2 bases and the J segment 7 bases; nucleotides outside the gene matches: 6. The germline V gene encodes CDR1 SGHTA and CDR2 FQGNSA. This CDR3 is built from 14 residues. The CDR3 nucleotides are TGTGCCAGCAGCTTAATCAGGGGGCCGGTTGAAGCTTTCTTT. Residues: CASSLIRGPVEAFF. Combining the CDR3 with reference TRBV7-2 and TRBJ1-1 gives the whole variable domain GAGVSQSPSNKVTEKGKDVELRCDPISGHTALYWYRQSLGQGLEFLIYFQGNSAPDKSGLPSDRFSAERTGGSVSTLTIQRTQQEDSAVYLCASSLIRGPVEAFFGQGTRLTVV.

V gene TRBV20-1 combines with J gene TRBJ2-3; the D gene is possibly TRBD2 (5 bases). The CDR3 length is 14 residues. Germline V gives CDR1 DFQATT, CDR2 SNEGSKA (reference sequence). Between the trimmed V and J ends, which lost 0 bases and 2 bases, there was a span of 9 bases. Here the CDR3 reads CSAREQRPTDTQYF. The DNA of the CDR3 is TGCAGTGCTAGAGAGCAGCGGCCCACAGATACGCAGTATTTT.

This clonotype has a count of ten or more. The CDR3 loop is CASTLGETQYF. DNA of the CDR3: TGTGCCAGCACCCTGGGGGAGACCCAGTACTTC. The J gene is TRBJ2-5, the V gene TRBV12-3 or TRBV12-4; D gene ambiguous. The CDR3 length is 11 residues. The V and J ends lost 7 bases and 5 bases respectively, with 8 bases between them.

This clonotype appeared a few times. This chain connects TRBV12-3 or TRBV12-4 to TRBJ2-3, with D hard to call. The CDR3 has 14 residues. V lost 4 bases, J lost 4 bases, and 12 bases lay in between. The DNA for the CDR3 is TGTGCCAGCAGTTGGAGTAGCCAAGCAGATACGCAGTATTTT. Protein product: CASSWSSQADTQYF.

In this sample, this clonotype turned up many times. The chain combines TRBV5-4 with TRBJ2-3; 11 bases align to TRBD2. The CDR3 is made up of 17 amino acids. Germline-derived CDR1 and CDR2 are SGHNT and YYREEE (reference sequence). The trim removed 3 bases at V and 5 bases at J, leaving 11 bases unmatched. The DNA of the CDR3 is TGTGCCAGCAGCTCCGGGGTAGCGGGGGGGCGAAAAGATACGCAGTATTTT. Its protein is CASSSGVAGGRKDTQYF.

This clonotype turned up a few times. The chain carries TRBV9 and TRBJ1-6; D ambiguous. V shed 3 bases and J shed 0 bases, with 10 bases lying between them. This CDR3 contains 16 residues. Germline V gene sequence: CDR1 SGDLS, CDR2 YYNGEE. The CDR3 DNA reads as TGTGCCAGCAGCGGACCAGGACCCTCCTATAATTCACCCCTCCACTTT. It yields the protein CASSGPGPSYNSPLHF.

V and J are TRBV2 and TRBJ2-7; either TRBD1 or TRBD2 may fit D (5 bases each). From germline, CDR1 is SNHLY and CDR2 FYNNEI. The germline V and J ends were trimmed by 7 bases and 2 bases, with 12 bases remaining between them. This CDR3 is 13 amino acids long. The CDR3 loop is CASNRDGAYEQYV. The CDR3 nucleotides are TGTGCCAGCAACCGGGACGGAGCCTACGAGCAGTACGTC.

This clonotype has only a few counts. V and J are TRBV20-1 and TRBJ2-1, with D uncertain. Germline CDR1 DFQATT, CDR2 SNEGSKA (reference sequence). The germline V and J ends were trimmed by 0 bases and 1 base, with 13 bases remaining between them. This CDR3 region has 16 residues. The CDR3 loop is CSARDQSSGSYNEQFF. The CDR3 DNA follows: TGCAGTGCTAGAGATCAGAGCTCTGGGTCCTACAATGAGCAGTTCTTC.

The table lists this clonotype with a few counts. CDR3 sequence (DNA): TGCGCCAGCAGCCAAGATGCGGACAGGGACTACAATGAGCAGTTCTTC. This gives the protein CASSQDADRDYNEQFF. This chain joins TRBV4-3 and TRBJ2-1; 8 bases line up with TRBD1. CDR1 LGHNA and CDR2 YSLEER come from the germline V gene. With V trimmed by 0 bases and J by 3 bases, 4 bases remained unmatched. The CDR3 totals 16 residues.

In its sample, this clonotype was seen a few times. This chain connects TRBV6-1 to TRBJ2-3, with 11 positions matching TRBD2. With V trimmed by 6 bases and J by 4 bases, 6 bases remained unmatched. Per the germline V gene, CDR1 is MNHNS and CDR2 is SASEGT. This CDR3 region has 15 residues. CDR3 amino acids: CASRTLAGGPDTQYF. For the CDR3, the DNA is TGTGCCAGCAGGACCCTAGCGGGGGGTCCAGATACGCAGTATTTT.

This clonotype was detected a few times. V and J are TRBV21-1 and TRBJ1-2. TRBV21-1 represents a pseudogene. The CDR3 is 14 residues long. DNA of the CDR3: TGTGCCAGCAGCAAAGAGCACCGGAACTATGGCTACACCTTC. Translating gives CASSKEHRNYGYTF.

This clonotype has at least ten counts. The chain has TRBV5-1 and TRBJ2-1, with 7 nucleotides matching TRBD2. Germline V gene lookup returns CDR1 SGHRS and CDR2 YFSETQ. This CDR3 comprises 13 residues. The trim removed 7 bases at V and 9 bases at J, leaving 10 bases unmatched. CDR3 DNA: TGCGCCAGCTTCCTGACGGGGGGAAGTGAGCAGTTCTTC. Translation gives CASFLTGGSEQFF.